This T cell receptor (beta chain) was sequenced during a study of T-cell reconstitution after alpha-beta-depleted transplantation in children. Findings of the study overall: Alpha-beta T cells about two months after transplant reportedly derived from several hundred expanded graft clones. Surviving recipient cells, namely T cells and thymic progenitors, were the source of high day-60 TCRbeta diversity in some patients. It was newly produced T cells that mostly accounted for T-cell counts and diversity one year after transplant.

Using unique molecular identifiers, the investigators prepared the TCRbeta library. MiXCR, applied by TCRdb to the PCR reads, yields one record per CDR3 protein. Counted here are fewer than 350,000 distinct CDR3 sequences, 11% occurring once; the ten biggest clones make up around 22%. The sample holds many counts of this clonotype. The antigen remains undetermined. The trim removed 1 base at V and 7 bases at J, leaving 9 bases unmatched. This CDR3 is built from 15 residues. Germline lookup yields CDR1 SQVTM and CDR2 ANQGSEA. The receptor was isolated from a male patient aged 2 to 9 who had a stem cell transplant for chronic granulomatous disease, so the T cells may come from the graft donor. The gene calls are TRBV29-1 and TRBJ2-1; 8 bases align to TRBD2. Here the sequenced sample was peripheral blood, taken 180 days after TCRalphabeta/CD19-depleted stem cell transplant. The CDR3 here is CSVEGRAGGGNEQFF. In DNA form, the CDR3 reads TGCAGCGTTGAAGGTAGGGCGGGAGGTGGAAATGAGCAGTTCTTC.